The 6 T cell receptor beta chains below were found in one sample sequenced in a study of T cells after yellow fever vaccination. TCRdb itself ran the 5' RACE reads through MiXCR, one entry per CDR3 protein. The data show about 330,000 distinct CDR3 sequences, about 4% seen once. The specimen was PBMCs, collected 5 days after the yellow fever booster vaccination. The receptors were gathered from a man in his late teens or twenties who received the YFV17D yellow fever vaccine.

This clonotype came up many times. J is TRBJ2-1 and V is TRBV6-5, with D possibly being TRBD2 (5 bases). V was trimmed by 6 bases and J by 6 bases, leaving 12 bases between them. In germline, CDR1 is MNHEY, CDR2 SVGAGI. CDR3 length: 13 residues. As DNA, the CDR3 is TGTGCCAGCAGATATGTTGGAGGCAATGAGCAGTTCTTC. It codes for CASRYVGGNEQFF.

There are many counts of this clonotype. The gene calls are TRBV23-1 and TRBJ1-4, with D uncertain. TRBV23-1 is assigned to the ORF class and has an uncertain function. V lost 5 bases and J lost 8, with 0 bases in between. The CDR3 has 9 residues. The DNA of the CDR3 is TGCGCCAGCAGTGAAAAACTGTTTTTT. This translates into CASSEKLFF.

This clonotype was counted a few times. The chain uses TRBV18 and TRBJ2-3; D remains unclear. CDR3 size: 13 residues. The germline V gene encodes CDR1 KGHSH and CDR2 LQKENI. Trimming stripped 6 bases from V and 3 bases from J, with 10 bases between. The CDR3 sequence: CASSQTDTDTQYF. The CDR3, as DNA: TGTGCCAGCTCCCAAACGGATACAGATACGCAGTATTTT. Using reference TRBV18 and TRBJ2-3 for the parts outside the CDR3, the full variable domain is NAGVMQNPRHLVRRRGQEARLRCSPMKGHSHVYWYRQLPEEGLKFMVYLQKENIIDESGMPKERFSAEFPKEGPSILRIQQVVRGDSAAYFCASSQTDTDTQYFGPGTRLTVL.

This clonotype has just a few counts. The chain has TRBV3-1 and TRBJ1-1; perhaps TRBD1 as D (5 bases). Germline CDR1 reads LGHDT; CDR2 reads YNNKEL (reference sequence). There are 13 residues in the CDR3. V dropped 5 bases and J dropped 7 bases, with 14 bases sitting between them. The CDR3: CASSARVGGEAFF. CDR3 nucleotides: TGTGCCAGCAGCGCAAGAGTCGGGGGTGAAGCTTTCTTT.

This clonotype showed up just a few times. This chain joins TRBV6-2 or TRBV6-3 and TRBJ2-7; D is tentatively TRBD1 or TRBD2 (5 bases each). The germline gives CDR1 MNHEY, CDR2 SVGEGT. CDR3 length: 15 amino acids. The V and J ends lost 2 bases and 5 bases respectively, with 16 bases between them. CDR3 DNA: TGTGCCAGCAGTTACCCGGGACCCCAGCAGGACGAGCAGTACTTC. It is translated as CASSYPGPQQDEQYF.

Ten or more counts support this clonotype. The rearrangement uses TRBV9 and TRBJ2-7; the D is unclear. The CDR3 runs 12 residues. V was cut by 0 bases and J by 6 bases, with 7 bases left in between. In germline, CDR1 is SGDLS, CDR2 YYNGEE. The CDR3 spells CASSVALGEQYF. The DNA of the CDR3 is TGTGCCAGCAGCGTAGCTTTGGGCGAGCAGTACTTC.